A selection of T cell receptor beta chains follows, all from one sample in a study of T cell changes during pregnancy in multiple sclerosis. The assay was immunoSEQ multiplex PCR, and TCRdb's table has in-frame clones only and misses some. The repertoire has some 60,000 clones, roughly 90% of them found once; the top ten carry under 2%. This sample comprised peripheral blood, obtained after pregnancy. The source is a female donor with multiple sclerosis, enrolled in a pregnancy study. Each CDR3 is given without its conserved first and last residue. Not every row has a clone size; where given, it reads once, few, many or a size class.

abundance: .
j_gene: TRBJ1-1
v_gene: TRBV2
CDR3aa: ASSYSRATEAF

abundance: .
j_gene: TRBJ2-3
v_gene: TRBV10-1
CDR3aa: ASRQTLTDTQY

abundance: .
j_gene: TRBJ1-1
v_gene: TRBV19
CDR3aa: ASSLVLGQGEAF

abundance: .
j_gene: TRBJ2-2
v_gene: TRBV7-2
CDR3aa: ASSAQALLGAGELF

abundance: .
j_gene: TRBJ2-5
v_gene: TRBV19
CDR3aa: ASSRAGRRGGEETQY

abundance: .
j_gene: TRBJ1-1
v_gene: TRBV19
CDR3aa: ASSMTIRGNTEAF

abundance: once
j_gene: TRBJ1-1
v_gene: TRBV27
CDR3aa: ASSLVRVRNTEAF

abundance: .
j_gene: TRBJ2-2
v_gene: TRBV7-2
CDR3aa: ASSLGGTAGTGELF

abundance: .
j_gene: TRBJ1-1
v_gene: TRBV6-5
CDR3aa: ASSYSWQGATEAF

abundance: .
j_gene: TRBJ2-6
v_gene: TRBV2
CDR3aa: ASSGDRAGANVLT

abundance: .
j_gene: TRBJ2-2
v_gene: TRBV7-3
CDR3aa: ASSNQPGQGGGELF

abundance: .
j_gene: TRBJ1-2
v_gene: TRBV29-1
CDR3aa: SVELRERYGYT

abundance: .
j_gene: TRBJ2-5
v_gene: TRBV5-1
CDR3aa: ASREKGGQY

abundance: once
j_gene: TRBJ1-5
v_gene: TRBV19
CDR3aa: ASSILGAYSNQPQH

abundance: .
j_gene: TRBJ1-5
v_gene: TRBV6-5
CDR3aa: ASSTGDGRPQH

abundance: .
j_gene: TRBJ1-1
v_gene: TRBV18
CDR3aa: ASSPRQGITEAF

abundance: once
j_gene: TRBJ1-1
v_gene: TRBV4-1
CDR3aa: ASSQIFTGKAEAF

abundance: .
j_gene: TRBJ2-7
v_gene: TRBV15
CDR3aa: ATSRDFPGYEQY

abundance: .
j_gene: TRBJ1-1
v_gene: TRBV7-3
CDR3aa: ASPTGVNTEAF

abundance: once
j_gene: TRBJ1-4
v_gene: TRBV10-2
CDR3aa: ASSEPGQGAEKLF

abundance: .
j_gene: TRBJ1-2
v_gene: TRBV19
CDR3aa: ASSPLGTVYGYT

abundance: .
j_gene: TRBJ1-4
v_gene: TRBV5-1
CDR3aa: ASSSTGGYEKLF

abundance: .
j_gene: TRBJ2-7
v_gene: TRBV4-1
CDR3aa: ASSQGTSGVYEQY

abundance: few
j_gene: TRBJ1-2
v_gene: TRBV20-1
CDR3aa: SAIWDIGYT

abundance: .
j_gene: TRBJ1-6
v_gene: TRBV7-9
CDR3aa: ASSLHSPADSPLH

abundance: .
j_gene: TRBJ2-2
v_gene: TRBV7-3
CDR3aa: ASSLTPSAVGELF

abundance: .
j_gene: TRBJ2-1
v_gene: TRBV30
CDR3aa: AWSVEGRDYEQF

abundance: .
j_gene: TRBJ2-2
v_gene: TRBV6-5
CDR3aa: ASSSPGELF

abundance: once
j_gene: TRBJ2-1
v_gene: TRBV9
CDR3aa: ASSAGAGGGNEQF

abundance: .
j_gene: TRBJ2-3
v_gene: TRBV9
CDR3aa: ASSSLRDLISTDTQY

abundance: .
j_gene: TRBJ2-2
v_gene: TRBV11-3
CDR3aa: ASQLMGGTGELF